This TCR beta chain was captured by sequencing in a study of shared clonotypes between healthy human individuals. This CDR3 has 15 residues. From germline, CDR1 is SGHRS and CDR2 YFSETQ. V was clipped by 0 bases and J by 0 bases, with 6 bases between them. This clone was observed a single time. Only in-frame clones appear in the TCRdb table, and some are missing; sequencing was by immunoSEQ multiplex PCR. The data hold about 520,000 clones, with 81% observed a single time. What was sequenced was PBMCs. The origin of this receptor is a middle-aged woman in good health. Some clones in this sample may be carry-over from other donors' samples. The V gene is TRBV5-1, the J gene TRBJ2-2, with D uncertain. The CDR3 region is CASSLELANTGELFF. CDR3 coding DNA: TGCGCCAGCAGCTTGGAGCTAGCGAACACCGGGGAGCTGTTTTTT.